This is a list of T cell receptor beta chains from one sample in a study of blood T cell repertoires in COVID-19. Assay: immunoSEQ multiplex PCR; the TCRdb copy retains only in-frame clones and omits some. The sample contains about 130,000 clones, about 85% of which appear only once. Material: peripheral blood. The receptor set was obtained from a man of 80 years or more with active or convalescent COVID-19. Both conserved end residues are part of each CDR3. A D gene is named only where the DNA matches it firmly. Part of the rows lack a size; the others show once, few, many or a class for expanded clones.

j_call | v_call | d_call | clone_size | cdr3_nt | cdr3_aa
TRBJ1-1 | TRBV6-5 | - | - | TGTGCCAGCAGCTCCTCTGGGGGGACTGAAGCTTTCTTT | CASSSSGGTEAFF
TRBJ1-5 | TRBV28 | - | - | TGTGCCAGCAGTTTAGTCGGTGCGGATCAGCCCCAGCATTTT | CASSLVGADQPQHF
TRBJ1-1 | TRBV30 | - | - | TGTGCCTGGAGTGTACAAGATAACACTGAAGCTTTCTTT | CAWSVQDNTEAFF
TRBJ2-7 | TRBV7-9 | - | - | TGTGCCAGCAGCTTAGATTGGAGGGATGGCGAGCAGTACTTC | CASSLDWRDGEQYF
TRBJ2-7 | TRBV5-8 | - | - | TGTGCCAGCAGCAAGGACAGTTGGAGCTCCTACGAGCAGTACTTC | CASSKDSWSSYEQYF
TRBJ1-2 | TRBV4-3 | - | - | TGCGCCAGCAGCCAGTCCAGGGGTAACTATGGCTACACCTTC | CASSQSRGNYGYTF
TRBJ1-1 | TRBV4-1 | - | - | TGCGCCAGCAGCCAGCTGAGCAGCGGACCCATGAACACTGAAGCTTTCTTT | CASSQLSSGPMNTEAFF
TRBJ2-7 | TRBV6-5 | - | once | TGTGCCATCCTCACATTCTACGAGCAGTACTTC | CAILTFYEQYF
TRBJ2-1 | TRBV4-3 | TRBD2 | - | TGCGCCAGCAGGCAACTAGCGGGAGCATCGTACAATGAGCAGTTCTTC | CASRQLAGASYNEQFF
TRBJ1-2 | TRBV3-1/TRBV3-2 | TRBD1 | - | TGTGCCAGCAGCCAAGAGGTGACAGGGCCCGGCTACACCTTC | CASSQEVTGPGYTF
TRBJ1-2 | TRBV24-1 | - | - | TGTGCCACCAGTGATTCGGGACAAATCTATGGCTACACCTTC | CATSDSGQIYGYTF
TRBJ1-2 | TRBV28 | TRBD1 | - | TGTGCCAGCAGCCGGATCGGGACAGGGGGCGAGGGCTACACCTTC | CASSRIGTGGEGYTF
TRBJ2-7 | TRBV9 | TRBD2 | - | TGTGCCAGCAGCGTAGTGCCTAGCGGGGGGACCCCTGAGGAGCAGTACTTC | CASSVVPSGGTPEEQYF
TRBJ2-7 | TRBV28 | TRBD1 | - | TGTGCCAGCAGAGGGGACAGCTACGAGCAGTACTTC | CASRGDSYEQYF
TRBJ1-1 | TRBV19 | TRBD1 | - | TGTGCCAGTAGTATAGATCAGGGGGCCGGGACTGAAGCTTTCTTT | CASSIDQGAGTEAFF
TRBJ1-2 | TRBV6-5 | TRBD1 | once | TGTGCCAGCAGCGACCGACAGGGGAGTGATGGCTACACCTTC | CASSDRQGSDGYTF
TRBJ2-7 | TRBV7-2 | - | few | TGTGCCAGCAGCTCACGGTACGTCTCCTACGAGCAGTACTTC | CASSSRYVSYEQYF
TRBJ2-5 | TRBV6-5 | TRBD2 | - | TGTGCCAGCAGTCTAGCGGGGGGGCCGGGAGAGACCCAGTACTTC | CASSLAGGPGETQYF
TRBJ1-4 | TRBV28 | - | - | TGTGCCAGCAGCCTACTACAGGGACGGGGTGAAAAACTGTTTTTT | CASSLLQGRGEKLFF
TRBJ2-5 | TRBV6-4 | TRBD2 | - | TGTGCCAGCAGTGTACTAGCGGGAGATCGAGAGTTTTCTTTCGAGACCCAGTACTTC | CASSVLAGDREFSFETQYF
TRBJ2-5 | TRBV20-1 | TRBD1 | - | TGCAGTGCTGGTGACAGGGTTACGAAGACCCAGTACTTC | CSAGDRVTKTQYF
TRBJ2-7 | TRBV7-2 | - | - | TGTGCCAGCAGCTTAGCGGGTGGGCTACCCCTGGATGAGCAGTACTTC | CASSLAGGLPLDEQYF
TRBJ2-3 | TRBV5-1 | TRBD2 | - | TGCGCCAGCAGCTTGGGAGCGGGAGGGAAAGAAACGCAGTATTTT | CASSLGAGGKETQYF
TRBJ1-5 | TRBV10-1 | - | - | TGCGCCAGCAGTGAACAGCAAAGCAATCAGCCCCAGCATTTT | CASSEQQSNQPQHF
TRBJ1-2 | TRBV19 | - | - | TGTGCCAGTAGTATGGGGAGCGGGTATGGCTACACCTTC | CASSMGSGYGYTF
TRBJ1-6 | TRBV27 | - | - | TGTGCCAGCAGCCTCTTACAGGGCTATAATTCACCCCTCCACTTT | CASSLLQGYNSPLHF
TRBJ1-1 | TRBV2 | - | - | TGTGCCAGCAGAGCCCAGAGGATGAACACTGAAGCTTTCTTT | CASRAQRMNTEAFF
TRBJ1-5 | TRBV5-1 | TRBD1 | - | TGCGCCAGCAGCTTGAGGCCAGGGGGACGAGGAAGCAATCAGCCCCAGCATTTT | CASSLRPGGRGSNQPQHF
TRBJ1-4 | TRBV5-1 | TRBD1 | - | TGCGCCAGCAGGCGACAGGGGAATAATGAAAAACTGTTTTTT | CASRRQGNNEKLFF
TRBJ2-2 | TRBV9 | - | - | TGTGCCAGCAGCGTAGGGTTAGGGGCCGACACCGGGGAGCTGTTTTTT | CASSVGLGADTGELFF
TRBJ2-7 | TRBV5-4 | TRBD2 | - | TGTGCCAGCAGCCCGTCCCGACTAGCGGGAGGCCGCGGGTCCTACGAGCAGTACTTC | CASSPSRLAGGRGSYEQYF
TRBJ2-7 | TRBV7-2 | TRBD1 | - | TGTGCCAGCAGTCCCGGGACAGGACTTCTTCGCGAGCAGTACTTC | CASSPGTGLLREQYF
TRBJ2-2 | TRBV5-8 | - | - | TGTGCCAGCAGCTTGGTCATGACCCGGGGGTACACCGGGGAGCTGTTTTTT | CASSLVMTRGYTGELFF
TRBJ2-1 | TRBV6-5 | - | - | TGTGCCAGCAGTTACTTAGCGGAGAGCTCCTACAATGAGCAGTTCTTC | CASSYLAESSYNEQFF
TRBJ2-7 | TRBV25-1 | - | - | TGTGCCAGCAGTGAGCTTGCAGCCGGGAGACCCTACGAGCAGTACTTC | CASSELAAGRPYEQYF
TRBJ2-2 | TRBV7-2 | TRBD2 | - | TGTGCCAGCAGCCCTCAACCCAGGACTAGCGGGAACACCGGGGAGCTGTTTTTT | CASSPQPRTSGNTGELFF
TRBJ2-1 | TRBV2 | TRBD1 | - | TGTGCCAGCAGTCCATTACCGGGACAGGTGATCTACAATGAGCAGTTCTTC | CASSPLPGQVIYNEQFF
TRBJ2-3 | TRBV7-2 | TRBD2 | few | TGTGCCAGCAGCCTCGGACTAGCGGGAGGACCAGATACGCAGTATTTT | CASSLGLAGGPDTQYF
TRBJ2-2 | TRBV6-2/TRBV6-3 | TRBD2 | - | TGTGCCAGCAGTACACTAGCGGGAGGGACGAACACCGGGGAGCTGTTTTTT | CASSTLAGGTNTGELFF
TRBJ1-6 | TRBV5-1 | - | - | TGCGCCAGCAGCTTGGCCGGGGTAGTGTATAATTCACCCCTCCACTTT | CASSLAGVVYNSPLHF
TRBJ1-1 | TRBV18 | TRBD1 | - | TGTGCCAGCTCACCACCAAATTCCATTGGACAGGGGGAAGCTTTCTTT | CASSPPNSIGQGEAFF
TRBJ2-1 | TRBV19 | TRBD1 | - | TGTGCCAGTAGTATAAGGGGACAGGGGTACAATGAGCAGTTCTTC | CASSIRGQGYNEQFF
TRBJ1-1 | TRBV18 | TRBD1 | - | TGTGCCAGCTCACCTTCCGGGACAGGGTTTGAAGCTTTCTTT | CASSPSGTGFEAFF
TRBJ1-2 | TRBV30 | TRBD1 | once | TGTGCCTGGAGTACAGGGGCAAACTATGGCTACACCTTC | CAWSTGANYGYTF
TRBJ1-2 | TRBV5-1 | - | - | TGCGCCAGCAGCGTAAACGGGGGGCTAGGTGGCTACACCTTC | CASSVNGGLGGYTF
TRBJ2-1 | TRBV1 | - | - | TGCACCAGCAGCGAGAGACTCCCGAGCTCCTACAATGAGCAGTTCTTC | CTSSERLPSSYNEQFF
TRBJ2-1 | TRBV2 | TRBD2 | few | TGTGCCAGCAGTCCTCTCCAAGCGGGGACTCTGATCAATGAGCAGTTCTTC | CASSPLQAGTLINEQFF
TRBJ2-7 | TRBV11-3 | TRBD2 | - | TGTGCCAGCAGCCCTCGGGCGGGAGCCTACGAGCAGTACTTC | CASSPRAGAYEQYF
TRBJ2-5 | TRBV6-2/TRBV6-3 | TRBD2 | - | TGTGCCAGCAGTTACTCGGCGGGAGGCTGGAAAGAGACCCAGTACTTC | CASSYSAGGWKETQYF
TRBJ2-5 | TRBV2 | - | - | TGTGCCAGCAGTGTTCGCAGGGAAGAGACCCAGTACTTC | CASSVRREETQYF
TRBJ2-7 | TRBV28 | TRBD1 | - | TGTGCCAGCACCCAACCGCAGGGGGCGCGCTACGAGCAGTACTTC | CASTQPQGARYEQYF
TRBJ1-2 | TRBV2 | TRBD1 | - | TGTGCCAGCAGTCCGGACAGGGGGCTGAGCTATGGCTACACCTTC | CASSPDRGLSYGYTF
TRBJ2-1 | TRBV4-2 | TRBD2 | once | TGTGCCAGCAGCCAAACCGGGACTAGCGGCTACAATGAGCAGTTCTTC | CASSQTGTSGYNEQFF
TRBJ2-3 | TRBV5-1 | TRBD1 | - | TGCGCCAGCAGCTTGACAGGGGATTACACAGATACGCAGTATTTT | CASSLTGDYTDTQYF
TRBJ2-2 | TRBV10-3 | TRBD2 | - | TGTGCCATCAGTCCTCAGGTAGCGGGAGTGGGCACCGGGGAGCTGTTTTTT | CAISPQVAGVGTGELFF